This is a list of T cell receptor beta chains from one sample in a study of PD-L1 blockade in urothelial cancer. Data came from immunoSEQ multiplex PCR; TCRdb stores just in-frame clones and leaves some out. Among over 100,000 clones, less than 95% were seen once, and the ten largest hold around 3.7%. The specimen was PBMCs, collected around atezolizumab (anti-PD-L1) treatment. The receptors stem from a man aged 55 to 70 with urothelial cancer. Each CDR3 is given with its conserved first and last residue. A D gene is named only where the DNA matches it firmly. Only some rows state a clone size, as once, few, many or a class for expanded clones.

J,D,V,size,CDR3,DNA
TRBJ1-2,.,TRBV18,.,CASSPARGDGYTF,TGTGCCAGCTCACCAGCCAGGGGCGATGGCTACACCTTC
TRBJ1-3,.,TRBV4-2,.,CASSPRDTRLGNTIYF,TGTGCCAGCAGCCCTCGGGACACCAGATTAGGAAACACCATATATTTT
TRBJ2-1,TRBD2,TRBV6-1,.,CASSEGGSGRAHEQFF,TGTGCCAGCAGTGAAGGCGGTAGCGGGAGGGCCCATGAGCAGTTCTTC
TRBJ2-7,.,TRBV10-2,.,CASSEVRYEQYF,TGCGCCAGCAGTGAGGTCAGGTACGAGCAGTACTTC
TRBJ1-1,.,TRBV30,.,CAWRKGGGGTEAFF,TGTGCCTGGAGAAAAGGGGGGGGTGGCACTGAAGCTTTCTTT
TRBJ2-1,TRBD1,TRBV19,.,CASTQRGTGGNEQFF,TGTGCCAGTACCCAGCGGGGGACAGGGGGAAATGAGCAGTTCTTC
TRBJ2-7,TRBD2,TRBV6-5,.,CASSYSTGGWSDEQYF,TGTGCCAGCAGTTACTCGACGGGAGGGTGGAGCGACGAGCAGTACTTC
TRBJ1-1,.,TRBV7-2,.,CASSDRQGLGKAFF,TGTGCCAGCAGCGATCGCCAGGGGCTTGGGAAAGCTTTCTTT
TRBJ2-7,.,TRBV6-4,.,CASSDSIAGEQYF,TGTGCCAGCAGTGACTCGATAGCTGGCGAGCAGTACTTC
TRBJ2-2,.,TRBV28,.,CATRETEFGELFF,TGTGCCACTAGAGAGACAGAATTCGGGGAGCTGTTTTTT
TRBJ2-2,.,TRBV4-3,.,CASSQRLGPLTGELFF,TGCGCCAGCAGCCAACGACTAGGGCCGCTTACCGGGGAGCTGTTTTTT
TRBJ1-3,.,TRBV6-6,.,CASSPTGVSGNTIYF,TGTGCCAGCAGTCCCACGGGAGTCTCTGGAAACACCATATATTTT
TRBJ2-2,.,TRBV6-4,.,CASGTAGTPITGELFF,TGTGCCAGCGGGACAGCCGGGACTCCTATCACCGGGGAGCTGTTTTTT
TRBJ2-1,.,TRBV2,.,CASSDRVNEQFF,TGTGCCAGCAGTGACAGGGTCAATGAGCAGTTCTTC
TRBJ2-1,.,TRBV21-1,.,CASSNLAGNYNEQFF,TGTGCCAGCAGCAACCTAGCGGGAAACTACAATGAGCAGTTCTTC
TRBJ1-1,.,TRBV4-2,.,CASSQLRDGGVTEAFF,TGTGCCAGCAGCCAACTACGGGACGGGGGGGTCACTGAAGCTTTCTTT
TRBJ1-1,.,TRBV6-1,.,CASSERQARTTEAFF,TGTGCCAGCAGTGAAAGACAGGCTAGGACCACTGAAGCTTTCTTT
TRBJ2-2,TRBD1,TRBV4-2,.,CASSQGTGNTGELFF,TGTGCCAGCAGCCAAGGGACAGGGAACACCGGGGAGCTGTTTTTT
TRBJ2-3,TRBD2,TRBV30,few,CAWSLSGGTSDTQYF,TGTGCCTGGAGCCTTAGCGGGGGGACATCGGATACGCAGTATTTT
TRBJ2-3,TRBD1,TRBV6-4,.,CASSVGTGGDTQYF,TGTGCCAGCAGTGTCGGGACAGGTGGAGATACGCAGTATTTT
TRBJ1-4,.,TRBV10-3,.,CAISGHSGEKLFF,TGTGCCATCAGCGGACACTCCGGGGAAAAACTGTTTTTT
TRBJ1-3,TRBD1,TRBV6-1,.,CASSEWTGSSGNTIYF,TGTGCCAGCAGTGAGTGGACAGGGAGCTCTGGAAACACCATATATTTT
TRBJ1-1,.,TRBV20-1,.,CSASQGSEAFF,TGCAGTGCTAGCCAGGGGTCTGAAGCTTTCTTT
TRBJ2-7,.,TRBV5-4,once,CASSLERDTYYEQYF,TGTGCCAGCAGCTTGGAGAGGGACACCTACTATGAGCAGTACTTC
TRBJ2-7,.,TRBV7-2,.,CASSFDNSYEQYF,TGTGCCAGCAGCTTCGACAACTCCTACGAGCAGTACTTC
TRBJ2-1,.,TRBV2,.,CASNIHNEQFF,TGTGCCAGCAACATTCACAATGAGCAGTTCTTC
TRBJ2-7,.,TRBV30,once,CAWSALGPYEQYF,TGTGCCTGGAGTGCCTTGGGCCCTTACGAGCAGTACTTC
TRBJ2-1,.,TRBV9,.,CASSVSTANEQFF,TGTGCCAGCAGCGTAAGCACAGCCAATGAGCAGTTCTTC
TRBJ2-5,TRBD1,TRBV11-3,.,CASSLGQDQETQYF,TGTGCCAGCAGCCTTGGACAGGATCAAGAGACCCAGTACTTC
TRBJ1-2,.,TRBV2,.,CASKVGQVYGYTF,TGTGCCAGCAAGGTGGGACAAGTCTATGGCTACACCTTC
TRBJ2-1,TRBD2,TRBV6-5,.,CASSNEVAGPNEQFF,TGTGCCAGCAGTAATGAGGTAGCGGGACCCAATGAGCAGTTCTTC
TRBJ1-5,.,TRBV6-1,.,CASSLDGVWPQHF,TGTGCCAGCAGTCTTGACGGAGTTTGGCCCCAGCATTTT
TRBJ1-1,.,TRBV15,.,CATSRDPSGGGTEAFF,TGTGCCACCAGCAGAGACCCCTCTGGAGGAGGCACTGAAGCTTTCTTT
TRBJ2-1,.,TRBV7-2,.,CASSLNQANEQFF,TGTGCCAGCAGCTTAAACCAAGCCAATGAGCAGTTCTTC
TRBJ2-7,TRBD2,TRBV13,.,CASSPRLAGASYEQYF,TGTGCCAGCAGCCCCAGACTAGCGGGAGCTTCCTACGAGCAGTACTTC
TRBJ2-3,TRBD2,TRBV7-2,.,CASSLQREGWADTQYF,TGTGCCAGCAGCTTACAGCGGGAGGGATGGGCAGATACGCAGTATTTT
TRBJ2-7,TRBD2,TRBV5-1,once,CASSLTASGSSEQYF,TGCGCCAGCAGCTTAACGGCCAGCGGGAGTAGCGAGCAGTACTTC
TRBJ2-7,.,TRBV6-5,once,CASSPFGPYEQYF,TGTGCCAGCAGTCCTTTCGGTCCCTACGAGCAGTACTTC
TRBJ1-5,TRBD1,TRBV6-1,.,CASSEALGQDRVSQPQHF,TGTGCCAGCAGTGAAGCGCTAGGGCAGGACAGGGTATCTCAGCCCCAGCATTTT
TRBJ1-2,TRBD1,TRBV6-5,.,CASSYRGPGYGYTF,TGTGCCAGCAGTTACAGGGGGCCTGGCTATGGCTACACCTTC
TRBJ1-2,.,TRBV27,.,CASSKSQWLGYTF,TGTGCCAGCAGTAAATCACAGTGGTTGGGCTACACCTTC
TRBJ2-5,TRBD2,TRBV11-2,.,CASSLSGGAGETQYF,TGTGCCAGCAGCCTTAGCGGGGGTGCTGGGGAGACCCAGTACTTC